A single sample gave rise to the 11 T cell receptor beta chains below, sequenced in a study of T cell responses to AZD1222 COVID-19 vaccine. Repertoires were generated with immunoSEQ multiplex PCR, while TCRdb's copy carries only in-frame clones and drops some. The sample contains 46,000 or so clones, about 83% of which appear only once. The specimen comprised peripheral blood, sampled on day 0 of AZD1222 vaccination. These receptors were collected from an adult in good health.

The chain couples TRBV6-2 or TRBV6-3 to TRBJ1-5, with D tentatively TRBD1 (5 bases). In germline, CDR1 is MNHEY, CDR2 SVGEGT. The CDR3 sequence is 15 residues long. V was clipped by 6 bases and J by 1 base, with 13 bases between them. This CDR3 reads CASSPTGPSNQPQHF. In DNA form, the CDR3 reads TGTGCCAGCAGCCCGACGGGGCCGAGCAATCAGCCCCAGCATTTT.

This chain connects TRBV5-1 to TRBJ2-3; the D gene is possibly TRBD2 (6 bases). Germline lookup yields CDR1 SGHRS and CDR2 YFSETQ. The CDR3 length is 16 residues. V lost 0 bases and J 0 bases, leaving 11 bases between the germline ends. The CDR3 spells CASSLVMGGSTDTQYF. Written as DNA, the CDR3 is TGCGCCAGCAGCTTGGTGATGGGGGGAAGCACAGATACGCAGTATTTT. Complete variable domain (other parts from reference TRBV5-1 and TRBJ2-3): KAGVTQTPRYLIKTRGQQVTLSCSPISGHRSVSWYQQTPGQGLQFLFEYFSETQRNKGNFPGRFSGRQFSNSRSEMNVSTLELGDSALYLCASSLVMGGSTDTQYFGPGTRLTVL.

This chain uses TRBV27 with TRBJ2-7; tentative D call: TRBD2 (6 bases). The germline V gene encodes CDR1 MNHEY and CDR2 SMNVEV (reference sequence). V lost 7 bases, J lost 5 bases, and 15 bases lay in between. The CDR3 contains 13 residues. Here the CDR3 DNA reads TGTGCCAGCACAAAATGGGCTAGCGACGAGCAGTACTTC. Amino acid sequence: CASTKWASDEQYF.

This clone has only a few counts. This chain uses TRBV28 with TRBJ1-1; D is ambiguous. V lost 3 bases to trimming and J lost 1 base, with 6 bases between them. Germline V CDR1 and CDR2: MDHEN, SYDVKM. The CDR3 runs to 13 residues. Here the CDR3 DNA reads TGTGCCAGCAGTTTGCCCGGGAACACTGAAGCTTTCTTT. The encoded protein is CASSLPGNTEAFF.

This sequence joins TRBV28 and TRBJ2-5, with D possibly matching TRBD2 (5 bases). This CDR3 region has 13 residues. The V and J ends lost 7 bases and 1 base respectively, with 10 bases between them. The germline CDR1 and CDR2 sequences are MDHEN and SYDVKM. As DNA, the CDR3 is TGTGCCAGCACAGGACTCCCCCAAGAGACCCAGTACTTC. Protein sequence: CASTGLPQETQYF.

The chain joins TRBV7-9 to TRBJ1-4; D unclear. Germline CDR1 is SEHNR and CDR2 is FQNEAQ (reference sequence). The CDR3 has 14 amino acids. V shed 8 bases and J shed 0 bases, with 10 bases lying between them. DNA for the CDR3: TGTGCCAGCCACGTAGGGCCAACTAATGAAAAACTGTTTTTT. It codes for CASHVGPTNEKLFF.

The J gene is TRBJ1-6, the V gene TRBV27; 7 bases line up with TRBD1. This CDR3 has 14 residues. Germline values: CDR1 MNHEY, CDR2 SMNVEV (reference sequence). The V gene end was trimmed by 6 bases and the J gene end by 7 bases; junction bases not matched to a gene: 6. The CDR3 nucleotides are TGTGCCAGCAGCTTGGGACAGACGAATTCACCCCTCCACTTT. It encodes CASSLGQTNSPLHF.

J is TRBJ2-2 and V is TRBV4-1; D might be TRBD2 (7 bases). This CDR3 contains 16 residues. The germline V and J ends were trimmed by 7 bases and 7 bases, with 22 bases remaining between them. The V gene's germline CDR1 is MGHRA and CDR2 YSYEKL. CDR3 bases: TGCGCCAGCACCGACCTTTCTGGGGGGGCGGTCGGGGAGCTGTTTTTT. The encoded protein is CASTDLSGGAVGELFF.

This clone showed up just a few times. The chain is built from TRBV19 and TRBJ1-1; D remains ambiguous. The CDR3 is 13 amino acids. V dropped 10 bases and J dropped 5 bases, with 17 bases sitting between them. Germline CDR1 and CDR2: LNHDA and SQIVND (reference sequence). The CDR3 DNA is TGTGCCACCTTAGGGCCCCCCGGGACTGAAGCTTTCTTT. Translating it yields CATLGPPGTEAFF.

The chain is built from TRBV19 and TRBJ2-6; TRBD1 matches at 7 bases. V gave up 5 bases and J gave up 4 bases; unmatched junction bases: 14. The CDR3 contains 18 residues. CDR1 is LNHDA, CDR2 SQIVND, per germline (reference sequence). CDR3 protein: CASSDLQGSGTGANVLTF. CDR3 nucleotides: TGTGCCAGTAGTGATTTACAGGGGTCTGGTACAGGGGCCAACGTCCTGACTTTC.

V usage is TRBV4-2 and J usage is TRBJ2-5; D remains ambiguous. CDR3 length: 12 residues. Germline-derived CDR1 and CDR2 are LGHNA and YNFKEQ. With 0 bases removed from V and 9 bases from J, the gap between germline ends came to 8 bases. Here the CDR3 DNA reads TGTGCCAGCAGCCAAGATCACTCGGCCCAGTACTTC. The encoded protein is CASSQDHSAQYF.